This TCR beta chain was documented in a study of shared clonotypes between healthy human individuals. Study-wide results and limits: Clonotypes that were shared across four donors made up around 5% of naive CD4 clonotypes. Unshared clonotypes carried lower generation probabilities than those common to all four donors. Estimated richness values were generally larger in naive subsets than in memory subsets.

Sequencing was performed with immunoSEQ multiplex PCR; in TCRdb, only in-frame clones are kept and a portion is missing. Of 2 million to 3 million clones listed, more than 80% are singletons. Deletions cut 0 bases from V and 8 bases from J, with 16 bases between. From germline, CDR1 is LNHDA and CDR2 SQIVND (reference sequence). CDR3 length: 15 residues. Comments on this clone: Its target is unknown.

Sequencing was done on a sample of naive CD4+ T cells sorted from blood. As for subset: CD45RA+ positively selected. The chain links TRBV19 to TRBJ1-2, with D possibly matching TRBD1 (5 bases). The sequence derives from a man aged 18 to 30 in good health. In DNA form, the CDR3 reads TGTGCCAGTAGTATAGACCCCTCGTGGGGGAGCGGCTACACCTTC. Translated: CASSIDPSWGSGYTF.